This TCR beta chain was found in a study of OX40 agonist ivuxolimab in advanced cancers. Study summary: Enrollees could have had prior anti-PD-1, anti-PD-L1 or anti-CTLA-4 therapy, which under 50% had received. Partial responses, seen in three patients, involved one hepatocellular carcinoma and two cutaneous melanomas.

Germline V gene lookup returns CDR1 ENHRY and CDR2 SYGVKD. Trimming shortened V by 0 bases and J by 1 base, and 7 bases separated the two germline ends. This CDR3 contains 15 residues. The timepoints at which blood was sampled were baseline, cycle 4 day 1, and cycle 7 day 1. The data were produced by immunoSEQ multiplex PCR, yet TCRdb's version contains in-frame clones alone and is incomplete. Among approximately 74,000 clones, approximately 91% were seen once, and the ten largest hold 0.25% to 0.35%. Study results and limitations: Normalized T-cell clonal expansion was also low in some nonresponders.

With respect to this clone: The antigen is not known.

The material was CD4+ or CD8+ T cells sorted from blood, obtained in a trial of the OX40 agonist ivuxolimab. The chain has TRBV10-3 and TRBJ1-3, with a weak D call TRBD1 (5 bases). This TCR was sampled from an adult with an advanced solid tumor such as melanoma, head and neck, liver or kidney cancer. Here the CDR3 DNA reads TGTGCCATCAGTGAGTCGGGGGGATCTGGAAACACCATATATTTT. Residues: CAISESGGSGNTIYF.